The 27 T cell receptor beta chains below all came from one sample that was sequenced in a study of T cells in Graves' hyperthyroidism and ophthalmopathy. TCR beta CDR3 sequences were amplified from RNA transcripts. TCR CDR3 regions were first amplified by RT-PCR with HTBI primers. MiXCR, run by TCRdb on the multiplex PCR reads, gives a single entry per CDR3 protein. The data hold 500,000 to 650,000 distinct CDR3 sequences, with approximately 14% observed a single time. The sequenced material came from blood. The receptors come from a woman between 50 and 59 years old with Graves' ophthalmopathy.

This clonotype was counted many times. V gene TRBV28 combines with J gene TRBJ2-7, with 7 bases identical to TRBD1. The CDR3 has 18 residues. V lost 2 bases, J lost 1 base, and 14 bases stayed unmatched. Germline-derived CDR1 and CDR2 are MDHEN and SYDVKM. For the CDR3, the DNA is TGTGCCAGCAGTTTACCTATCGTGGGACAGAGCTCTTCCTACGAGCAGTACTTC. This translates into CASSLPIVGQSSSYEQYF. The full variable domain, in which reference TRBV28 and TRBJ2-7 provide the parts outside the CDR3, is DVKVTQSSRYLVKRTGEKVFLECVQDMDHENMFWYRQDPGLGLRLIYFSYDVKMKEKGDIPEGYSVSREKKERFSLILESASTNQTSMYLCASSLPIVGQSSSYEQYFGPGTRLTVT.

Ten or more counts support this clonotype. This rearrangement joins TRBV28 to TRBJ1-6, with D tentatively TRBD1 (6 bases). CDR1 and CDR2 from the germline V gene are MDHEN and SYDVKM. The CDR3 spans 13 residues. V dropped 3 bases and J dropped 10 bases, with 10 bases sitting between them. CDR3 nucleotide sequence: TGTGCCAGCAGTTTCAGGGGACGGTCACCCCTCCACTTT. This gives the protein CASSFRGRSPLHF. Full variable domain (rest looked up from reference TRBV28 and TRBJ1-6): DVKVTQSSRYLVKRTGEKVFLECVQDMDHENMFWYRQDPGLGLRLIYFSYDVKMKEKGDIPEGYSVSREKKERFSLILESASTNQTSMYLCASSFRGRSPLHFGNGTRLTVT.

This clonotype was counted at least ten times. The chain is built from TRBV7-8 and TRBJ2-1, with D unresolved. Per the germline V gene, CDR1 is SGHVS and CDR2 is FQNEAQ. The CDR3 totals 13 residues. V was shortened by 1 base and J by 6 bases, with 7 bases between the two germline ends. For the CDR3, the DNA is TGTGCCAGCAGCTTAGGCCCGTTCAATGAGCAGTTCTTC. Its translation: CASSLGPFNEQFF.

The V gene is TRBV7-9, the J gene TRBJ2-7, with D unclear. CDR1 SEHNR and CDR2 FQNEAQ come from the germline V gene (reference sequence). The V and J ends lost 5 bases and 2 bases respectively, with 7 bases between them. The CDR3 loop spans 12 amino acids. The CDR3: CASSTATYEQYF. The CDR3 DNA reads as TGTGCCAGCAGCACAGCAACCTACGAGCAGTACTTC.

This clonotype was seen repeatedly, ten times or more. This chain connects TRBV4-3 to TRBJ2-1; TRBD2 aligns across 10 bases. V gave up 0 bases and J gave up 2 bases; unmatched junction bases: 4. The CDR3 covers 17 residues. The germline CDR1 and CDR2 sequences are LGHNA and YSLEER. The CDR3 loop reads CASSQDTSGRAYNEQFF. The CDR3, as DNA: TGCGCCAGCAGCCAAGATACCAGCGGGAGGGCCTACAATGAGCAGTTCTTC.

Comments on this clonotype: This sequence may be a read error, since a much larger clone differs from it by one base. The chain is built from TRBV5-1 and TRBJ2-1, with D perhaps TRBD2 (5 bases). The CDR3 extends over 14 amino acids. Germline values: CDR1 SGHRS, CDR2 YFSETQ. V shed 1 base and J shed 6 bases, with 11 bases lying between them. CDR3 loop: CASSLKSGINEQFF. CDR3 in DNA: TGCGCCAGCAGCTTGAAGAGCGGTATCAATGAGCAGTTCTTC.

There are many counts of this clonotype. The CDR3, as DNA: TGTGCCAGCTCAATAGGGTTGGGAGCCAAAAACATTCAGTACTTC. As protein: CASSIGLGAKNIQYF. The chain couples TRBV2 to TRBJ2-4; the D is unclear. V was clipped by 8 bases and J by 0 bases, with 14 bases between them. CDR1 is SNHLY and CDR2 is FYNNEI in the germline V gene. CDR3 length equals 15 residues. The variable domain in full, completed from reference TRBV2 and TRBJ2-4, reads EPEVTQTPSHQVTQMGQEVILRCVPISNHLYFYWYRQILGQKVEFLVSFYNNEISEKSEIFDDQFSVERPDGSNFTLKIRSTKLEDSAMYFCASSIGLGAKNIQYFGAGTRLSVL.

This clonotype was observed many times. The chain couples TRBV2 to TRBJ2-3; D ambiguous. This CDR3 spans 18 amino acids. Trimming pared 1 base from V and 2 bases from J, leaving 19 bases between. Germline CDR1 and CDR2: SNHLY and FYNNEI. CDR3 sequence: CASSEGRKTPGDTDTQYF. The CDR3, as DNA: TGTGCCAGCAGTGAAGGCCGTAAAACCCCCGGCGACACAGATACGCAGTATTTT.

In this sample, this clonotype turned up many times. V gene TRBV12-3 or TRBV12-4 combines with J gene TRBJ2-3; D uncertain. The germline V and J ends were trimmed by 1 base and 2 bases, with 10 bases remaining between them. CDR3 size: 15 residues. The CDR3 sequence: CASSLVGSSTDTQYF. The CDR3 nucleotides read TGTGCCAGCAGTTTAGTTGGGTCCTCCACAGATACGCAGTATTTT.

The chain has TRBV28 and TRBJ2-6; TRBD2 matches at 7 bases. This CDR3 is 13 amino acids long. The V gene's germline CDR1 is MDHEN and CDR2 SYDVKM. The junction had 0 bases not matched to a gene; V was cut back by 6 bases and J by 4 bases. CDR3 sequence (DNA): TGTGCCAGCAGGGGAGGGGGGGCCAACGTCCTGACTTTC. It codes for CASRGGGANVLTF.

This clonotype was seen many times. V and J are TRBV28 and TRBJ2-7; D is ambiguous. The CDR3 sequence is 14 residues long. The V gene's germline CDR1 is MDHEN and CDR2 SYDVKM. Trimming shortened V by 8 bases and J by 0 bases, and 14 bases separated the two germline ends. As DNA, the CDR3 is TGTGCCAGCTTGGGAATCACAAGCTCCTACGAGCAGTACTTC. It encodes CASLGITSSYEQYF. Complete variable domain (other parts from reference TRBV28 and TRBJ2-7): DVKVTQSSRYLVKRTGEKVFLECVQDMDHENMFWYRQDPGLGLRLIYFSYDVKMKEKGDIPEGYSVSREKKERFSLILESASTNQTSMYLCASLGITSSYEQYFGPGTRLTVT.

This chain's CDR3 is CSATRGTTGNTIYF. DNA of the CDR3: TGCAGTGCTACAAGAGGGACAACTGGAAACACCATATATTTT. This chain links TRBV20-1 with TRBJ1-3; possibly TRBD1 for D (6 bases). The CDR3 is 14 residues long. Trimming pared 4 bases from V and 2 bases from J, leaving 12 bases between. Germline CDR1 DFQATT, CDR2 SNEGSKA (reference sequence).

This clonotype was detected many times. The rearrangement joins TRBV2 to TRBJ2-7; D uncertain. CDR1 is SNHLY, CDR2 FYNNEI, per germline. This CDR3 region has 16 residues. V lost 2 bases to trimming and J lost 3 bases, with 17 bases between them. Written as DNA, the CDR3 is TGTGCCAGCAGTGAACGGGCCCCAAGATCCGGCTACGAGCAGTACTTC. It yields the protein CASSERAPRSGYEQYF.

The sample holds many counts of this clonotype. V gene TRBV7-6 combines with J gene TRBJ2-5, with TRBD1 matching over 7 bases. CDR3 length: 16 residues. From germline, CDR1 is SGHVS and CDR2 FNYEAQ. Trimming took 5 bases from V and 5 from J; bases not matched to a gene: 14. The CDR3 here is CASSENPDRVEETQYF. Here the CDR3 DNA reads TGTGCCAGCAGCGAAAACCCTGACAGGGTAGAGGAGACCCAGTACTTC.

The chain combines TRBV29-1 with TRBJ2-1, with D possibly TRBD2 on 5 matching bases. CDR1 and CDR2 (germline): SQVTM, ANQGSEA. This CDR3 spans 12 amino acids. The ends were cut back, 7 bases at V and 7 bases at J, with 14 bases in the middle. Written as DNA, the CDR3 is TGCAGCGCCCTGGACTGGAATAATGAGCAGTTCTTC. Its translation is CSALDWNNEQFF.

The chain joins TRBV3-1 to TRBJ2-1; TRBD2 matches 9 bases. V was pared by 0 bases and J by 2 bases, with 8 bases of the junction left unmatched. The CDR3 consists of 18 residues. CDR1 LGHDT and CDR2 YNNKEL come from the germline V gene (reference sequence). CDR3 protein: CASSQDPLAGVTYNEQFF. The CDR3 DNA is TGTGCCAGCAGCCAAGATCCCTTAGCGGGAGTAACCTACAATGAGCAGTTCTTC.

In this sample, this clonotype turned up many times. CDR3 residues: CAISERVDEQYF. CDR3 DNA: TGTGCCATCAGTGAGAGAGTAGACGAGCAGTACTTC. This chain uses TRBV10-3 with TRBJ2-7, with no clear D. The CDR3 spans 12 residues. Germline-derived CDR1 and CDR2 are ENHRY and SYGVKD. The V gene lost 2 bases and the J gene lost 5 bases, with 7 bases spanning the gap.

The chain uses TRBV5-1 and TRBJ2-1; the D gene is possibly TRBD1 (6 bases). CDR1 and CDR2 from the germline V gene are SGHRS and YFSETQ. There are 17 residues in the CDR3. Deletions cut 3 bases from V and 3 bases from J, with 19 bases between. This CDR3 reads CASSSEWQGYHYNEQFF. The CDR3 bases are TGCGCCAGCAGCTCAGAATGGCAGGGGTACCACTACAATGAGCAGTTCTTC.

The rearrangement links TRBV7-9 to TRBJ2-6, with D unresolved. The CDR3 has 14 residues. CDR1 is SEHNR and CDR2 is FQNEAQ in the germline V gene (reference sequence). V was cut by 5 bases and J by 1 base, with 6 bases left in between. In DNA form, the CDR3 reads TGTGCCAGCAGCCCCCAATCTGGGGCCAACGTCCTGACTTTC. It encodes CASSPQSGANVLTF. Combining the CDR3 with reference TRBV7-9 and TRBJ2-6 gives the whole variable domain DTGVSQNPRHKITKRGQNVTFRCDPISEHNRLYWYRQTLGQGPEFLTYFQNEAQLEKSRLLSDRFSAERPKGSFSTLEIQRTEQGDSAMYLCASSPQSGANVLTFGAGSRLTVL.

This clonotype was counted at least ten times. V usage is TRBV6-1 and J usage is TRBJ2-1, with D perhaps matching TRBD1 (8 bases). The V and J ends lost 5 bases and 7 bases respectively, with 21 bases between them. Germline V lookup: CDR1 MNHNS, CDR2 SASEGT. The length of the CDR3 is 16 residues. CDR3 region: CASSSVGGTGENEQFF. The DNA for the CDR3 is TGTGCCAGCAGTTCTGTGGGGGGGACAGGAGAGAATGAGCAGTTCTTC.

The rearrangement joins TRBV20-1 to TRBJ2-7; D gene uncertain. V shed 0 bases and J shed 0 bases, with 12 bases lying between them. This CDR3 is 15 amino acids long. Germline V gene lookup returns CDR1 DFQATT and CDR2 SNEGSKA (reference sequence). The CDR3, as DNA: TGCAGTGCTAGAGATCAAAGTGCAAGCTCCTACGAGCAGTACTTC. It specifies CSARDQSASSYEQYF.

V is TRBV6-1 and J is TRBJ2-3; 7 bases match TRBD1. There are 15 residues in the CDR3. Germline V CDR1 and CDR2: MNHNS, SASEGT. The ends lost 7 bases at V and 0 bases at J; junction bases unmatched: 7. CDR3 region: CASITGTASTDTQYF. DNA of the CDR3: TGTGCCAGCATCACCGGGACAGCTAGCACAGATACGCAGTATTTT.

The table lists this clonotype with many counts. V and J are TRBV13 and TRBJ2-7; D perhaps matches TRBD2 (6 bases). The CDR3 contains 16 residues. Germline loops: CDR1 PRHDT, CDR2 FYEKMQ (reference sequence). V lost 1 base, J lost 5 bases, and 18 bases lay in between. Written as DNA, the CDR3 is TGTGCCAGCAGCTTAGATGGGGGGAGGACACCCCACGAGCAGTACTTC. Translation: CASSLDGGRTPHEQYF. The full variable domain, rest sourced from reference TRBV13 and TRBJ2-7, is AAGVIQSPRHLIKEKRETATLKCYPIPRHDTVYWYQQGPGQDPQFLISFYEKMQSDKGSIPDRFSAQQFSDYHSELNMSSLELGDSALYFCASSLDGGRTPHEQYFGPGTRLTVT.

This clonotype was recorded many times. This rearrangement joins TRBV20-1 to TRBJ2-7; maybe TRBD2 (6 bases). Germline V gene data show CDR1 as DFQATT and CDR2 as SNEGSKA (reference sequence). V lost 3 bases to trimming and J lost 1 base, with 19 bases between them. The CDR3 is made up of 16 amino acids. The CDR3 nucleotides are TGCAGTGCTAGCGGGACTCGGCGGGAAGGGTCCTACGAGCAGTACTTC. Amino acids: CSASGTRREGSYEQYF.

This clonotype turned up a few times. The chain combines TRBV19 with TRBJ1-2; 9 positions agree with TRBD1. Germline V lookup: CDR1 LNHDA, CDR2 SQIVND (reference sequence). The CDR3 consists of 14 residues. The V and J ends lost 3 bases and 10 bases, in that order; junction bases with no gene match: 9. The CDR3 loop reads CASSIFATGGIYTF. The DNA of the CDR3 is TGTGCCAGTAGTATTTTCGCGACAGGGGGGATCTACACCTTC.

In this sample, this clonotype turned up a few times. V is TRBV5-1 and J is TRBJ2-3; possibly TRBD1 for D (7 bases). The length of the CDR3 is 15 residues. V was pared by 2 bases and J by 0 bases, with 10 bases between. Per germline, CDR1 SGHRS and CDR2 YFSETQ. CDR3 loop: CASSFQGGSTDTQYF. CDR3 coding DNA: TGCGCCAGCAGCTTCCAGGGGGGAAGCACAGATACGCAGTATTTT.

This clonotype was observed at least ten times. The chain links TRBV7-2 to TRBJ1-4; 8 bases align to TRBD1. V lost 5 bases and J lost 4; bases outside the gene matches: 6. Germline CDR1 reads SGHTA; CDR2 reads FQGNSA. CDR3 length: 15 residues. The CDR3 here is CASSTDRGINEKLFF. Written as DNA, the CDR3 is TGTGCCAGCAGCACAGACAGGGGTATTAATGAAAAACTGTTTTTT.